This passage covers 8 T cell receptor beta chains from one sample sequenced in a study of Ad26.COV2.S vaccination and SARS-CoV-2 variants (dated by TCRdb to 2020 to 2023). Per the publication, the treatment or condition label means: some 20 received Ad26.COV2.S at low or high dose, single or two shots; 5 received placebo; per-sample allocation not given. Repertoires of vaccine and placebo recipients were sequenced from samples collected on day 63 after the first injection. Libraries were built with the immunoSEQ multiplex PCR assay. Sourced from immuneACCESS, this table was stored by TCRdb with only in-frame sequences that have V and J called. A share of the clones is absent; for the studies checked, an unresolved V gene accounts for under half, and the remainder has no known explanation. The sample has 400,000 to 500,000 clones on record, approximately 92% of them singletons. The ten largest clones capture approximately 2.5% of the sample.

Sequenced here: peripheral blood, sampled in a trial of Ad26.COV2.S vaccine versus placebo. These receptors were collected from a person aged 18-65 years who received the Ad26.COV2.S COVID-19 vaccine or a placebo.

Worth noting for this clone: Mismatch with germline at one junction end may stem from a read error. The chain couples TRBV12-3 or TRBV12-4 to TRBJ1-1; possible D gene TRBD1, 5 bases. CDR3 size: 12 residues. CDR3 residues: CASSLSDRTPVF. The CDR3 DNA reads as TGTGCCAGCAGTTTATCTGACAGAACCCCGGTCTTT.

V is TRBV19 and J is TRBJ1-6; 9 nucleotides align to TRBD1. Germline V CDR1 and CDR2: LNHDA, SQIVND (reference sequence). V dropped 7 bases and J dropped 8; count of bases not matched to a gene: 6. This CDR3 spans 14 amino acids. The CDR3, as DNA: TGTGCCAGTAATGAGGGGACAGGGTATTCACCCCTCCACTTT. This encodes CASNEGTGYSPLHF.

The genes are TRBV3-1 (or the pseudogene TRBV3-2) and TRBJ1-2; D is possibly TRBD1 (5 bases). V was cut by 3 bases and J by 7 bases, with 15 bases left in between. Germline CDR1 and CDR2: LGHDT and YNNKEL (reference sequence). This CDR3 region has 14 residues. CDR3 sequence (DNA): TGTGCCAGCAGCCATCAGGGCCTGGGGTCTGGCTACACCTTC. Protein product: CASSHQGLGSGYTF.

The rearrangement links TRBV2 to TRBJ2-5; 9 bases are shared with TRBD2. Per germline, CDR1 SNHLY and CDR2 FYNNEI. Trimming took 0 bases from V and 2 from J; bases not matched to a gene: 7. This CDR3 has 17 residues. DNA of the CDR3: TGTGCCAGCAGTGAAGCGCGGGGGGGGGAGCGACAAGAGACCCAGTACTTC. Its translation is CASSEARGGERQETQYF. Complete variable domain (other parts from reference TRBV2 and TRBJ2-5): EPEVTQTPSHQVTQMGQEVILRCVPISNHLYFYWYRQILGQKVEFLVSFYNNEISEKSEIFDDQFSVERPDGSNFTLKIRSTKLEDSAMYFCASSEARGGERQETQYFGPGTRLLVL.

The chain uses TRBV21-1 and TRBJ1-1; the table assigns TRBD1, which was not confirmed against the DNA. TRBV21-1 is marked as a pseudogene. The CDR3 loop spans 13 amino acids. Here the CDR3 DNA reads TGTGCCAGCTCTCAACAATCCTGGACTGAAGCTTTCTTT. This encodes CASSQQSWTEAFF.

As for this clone: The identical CDR3 is also encoded by other nucleotide sequences in the sample. V gene TRBV2 combines with J gene TRBJ1-3, with 7 nucleotides matching TRBD1. Per germline, CDR1 SNHLY and CDR2 FYNNEI. V shed 6 bases, J shed 3 bases, and the junction held 2 bases outside the gene matches. CDR3 length: 13 amino acids. CDR3 sequence: CASRRDSGNTIYF. In nucleotides, the CDR3 is TGTGCCAGCAGAAGGGACAGTGGAAACACCATATATTTT.

The gene calls are TRBV7-2 and TRBJ1-2; D remains ambiguous. V was shortened by 4 bases and J by 0 bases, with 9 bases between the two germline ends. This CDR3 is 14 amino acids long. From germline, CDR1 is SGHTA and CDR2 FQGNSA. The CDR3 sequence is CASSSHGPNYGYTF. CDR3 DNA: TGTGCCAGCAGCTCGCATGGCCCTAACTATGGCTACACCTTC.

This chain's CDR3 is CASSYSRQETQYF. The CDR3 DNA sequence: TGTGCCAGCAGTTACTCCAGACAAGAGACCCAGTACTTC. This chain links TRBV6-5 with TRBJ2-5; D gene ambiguous. The germline gives CDR1 MNHEY, CDR2 SVGAGI. Trimming shortened V by 0 bases and J by 2 bases, and 4 bases separated the two germline ends. The CDR3 has 13 residues.